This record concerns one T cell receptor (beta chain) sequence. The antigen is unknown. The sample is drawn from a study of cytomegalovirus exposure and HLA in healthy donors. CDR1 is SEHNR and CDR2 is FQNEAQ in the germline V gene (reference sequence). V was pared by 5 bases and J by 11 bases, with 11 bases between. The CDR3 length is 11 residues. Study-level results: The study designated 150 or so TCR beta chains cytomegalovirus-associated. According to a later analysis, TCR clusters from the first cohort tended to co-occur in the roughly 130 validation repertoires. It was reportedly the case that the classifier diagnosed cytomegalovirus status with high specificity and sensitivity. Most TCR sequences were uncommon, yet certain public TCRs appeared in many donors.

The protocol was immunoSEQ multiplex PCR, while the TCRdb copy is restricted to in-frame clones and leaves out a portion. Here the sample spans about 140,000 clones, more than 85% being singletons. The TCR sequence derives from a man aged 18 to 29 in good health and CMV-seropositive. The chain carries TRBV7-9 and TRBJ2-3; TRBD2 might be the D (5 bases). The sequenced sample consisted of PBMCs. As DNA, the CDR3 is TGTGCCAGCAGCCTGTTTCGGGAGCAGTATTTT. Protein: CASSLFREQYF.